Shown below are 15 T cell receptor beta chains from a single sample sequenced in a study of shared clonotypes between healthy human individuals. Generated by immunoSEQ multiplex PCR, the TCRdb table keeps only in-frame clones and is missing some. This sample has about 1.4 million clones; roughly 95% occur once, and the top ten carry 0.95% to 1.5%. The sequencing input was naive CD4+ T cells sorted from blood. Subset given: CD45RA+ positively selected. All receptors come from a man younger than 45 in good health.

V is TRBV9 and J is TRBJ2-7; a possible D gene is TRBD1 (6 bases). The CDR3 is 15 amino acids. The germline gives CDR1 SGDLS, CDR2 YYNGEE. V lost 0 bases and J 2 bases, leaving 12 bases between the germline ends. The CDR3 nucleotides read TGTGCCAGCAGCGTAGCCGCAGGGGTAACCTACGAGCAGTACTTC. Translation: CASSVAAGVTYEQYF.

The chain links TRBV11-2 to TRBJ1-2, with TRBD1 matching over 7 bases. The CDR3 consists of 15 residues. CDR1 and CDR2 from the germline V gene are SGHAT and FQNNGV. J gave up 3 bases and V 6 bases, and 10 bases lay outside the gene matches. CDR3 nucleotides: TGTGCCAGCAGTTCCGGGACAGTCCCACACTATGGCTACACCTTC. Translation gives CASSSGTVPHYGYTF. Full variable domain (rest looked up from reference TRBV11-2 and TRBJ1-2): EAGVAQSPRYKIIEKRQSVAFWCNPISGHATLYWYQQILGQGPKLLIQFQNNGVVDDSQLPKDRFSAERLKGVDSTLKIQPAKLEDSAVYLCASSSGTVPHYGYTFGSGTRLTVV.

CDR3 in amino acids: CASSPIGTSGSSYNEQFF. Here the CDR3 DNA reads TGTGCCAGCTCACCCATCGGGACTAGCGGAAGCTCCTACAATGAGCAGTTCTTC. V is TRBV18 and J is TRBJ2-1, with TRBD2 identical over 11 bases. Germline V gene data show CDR1 as KGHSH and CDR2 as LQKENI. Unmatched junction bases numbered 7, after V lost 3 bases and J lost 0 bases. There are 18 residues in the CDR3.

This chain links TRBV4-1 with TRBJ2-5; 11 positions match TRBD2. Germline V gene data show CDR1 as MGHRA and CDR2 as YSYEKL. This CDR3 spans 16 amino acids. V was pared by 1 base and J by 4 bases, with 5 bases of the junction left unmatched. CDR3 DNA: TGCGCCAGCAGCCAAGTTGTAGCGGGAGGGCCAGAGACCCAGTACTTC. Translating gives CASSQVVAGGPETQYF.

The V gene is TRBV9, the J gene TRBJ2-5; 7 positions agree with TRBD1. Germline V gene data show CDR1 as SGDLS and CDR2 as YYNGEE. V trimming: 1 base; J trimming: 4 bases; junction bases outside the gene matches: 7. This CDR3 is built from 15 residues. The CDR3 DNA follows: TGTGCCAGCAGCGTAAATCGGGGACAGAGAGAGACCCAGTACTTC. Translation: CASSVNRGQRETQYF.

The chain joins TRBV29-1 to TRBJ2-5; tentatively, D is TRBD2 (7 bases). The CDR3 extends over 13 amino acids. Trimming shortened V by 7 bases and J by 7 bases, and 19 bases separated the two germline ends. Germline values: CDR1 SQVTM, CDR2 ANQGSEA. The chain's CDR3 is CSGAEGGNRTQYF. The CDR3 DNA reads TGCAGCGGCGCCGAGGGGGGGAATCGGACCCAGTACTTC.

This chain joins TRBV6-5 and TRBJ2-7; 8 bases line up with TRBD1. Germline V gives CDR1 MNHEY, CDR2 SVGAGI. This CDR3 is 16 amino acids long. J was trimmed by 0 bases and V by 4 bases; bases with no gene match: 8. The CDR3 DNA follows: TGTGCCAGCAGTTCACCAGGGGGCCCCTCCTCCTACGAGCAGTACTTC. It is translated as CASSSPGGPSSYEQYF.

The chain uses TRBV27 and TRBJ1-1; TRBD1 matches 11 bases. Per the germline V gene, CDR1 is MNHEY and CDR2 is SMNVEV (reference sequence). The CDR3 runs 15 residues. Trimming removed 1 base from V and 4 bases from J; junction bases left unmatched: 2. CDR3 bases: TGTGCCAGCAGTTTATTTGGGACAGGGGGCACTGAAGCTTTCTTT. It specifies CASSLFGTGGTEAFF.

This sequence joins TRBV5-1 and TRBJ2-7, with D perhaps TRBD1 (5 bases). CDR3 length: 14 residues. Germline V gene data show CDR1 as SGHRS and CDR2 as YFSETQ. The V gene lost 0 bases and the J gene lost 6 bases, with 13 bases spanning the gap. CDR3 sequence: CASSLGQGSGEQYF. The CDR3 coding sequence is TGCGCCAGCAGCTTGGGGCAGGGTTCTGGCGAGCAGTACTTC.

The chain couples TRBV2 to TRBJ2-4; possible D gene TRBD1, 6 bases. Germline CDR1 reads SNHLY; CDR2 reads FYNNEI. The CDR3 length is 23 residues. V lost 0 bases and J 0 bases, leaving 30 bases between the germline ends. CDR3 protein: CASSEAVGVGRGDFGIAKNIQYF. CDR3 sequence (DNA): TGTGCCAGCAGTGAAGCCGTCGGAGTTGGCAGGGGAGATTTTGGGATAGCCAAAAACATTCAGTACTTC.

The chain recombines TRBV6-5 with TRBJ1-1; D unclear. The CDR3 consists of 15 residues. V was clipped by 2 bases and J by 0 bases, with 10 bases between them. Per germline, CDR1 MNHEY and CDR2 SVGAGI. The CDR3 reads CASSYAGPLNTEAFF. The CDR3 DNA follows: TGTGCCAGCAGTTACGCCGGACCTTTGAACACTGAAGCTTTCTTT.

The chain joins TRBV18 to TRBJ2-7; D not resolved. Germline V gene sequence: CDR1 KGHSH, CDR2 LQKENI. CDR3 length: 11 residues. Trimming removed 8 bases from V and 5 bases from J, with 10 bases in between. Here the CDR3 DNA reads TGTGCCAGCGCTGCTATAGACGAGCAGTACTTC. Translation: CASAAIDEQYF.

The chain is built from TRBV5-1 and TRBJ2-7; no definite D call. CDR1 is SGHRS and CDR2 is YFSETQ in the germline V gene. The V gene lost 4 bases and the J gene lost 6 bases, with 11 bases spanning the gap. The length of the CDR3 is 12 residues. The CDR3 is CASSPFQSEQYF. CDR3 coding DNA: TGCGCCAGCAGCCCCTTCCAAAGCGAGCAGTACTTC.

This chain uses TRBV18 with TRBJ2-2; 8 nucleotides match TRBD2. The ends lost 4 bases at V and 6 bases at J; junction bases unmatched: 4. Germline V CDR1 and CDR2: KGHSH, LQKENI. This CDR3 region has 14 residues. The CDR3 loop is CASSQREMAGELFF. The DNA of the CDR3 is TGTGCCAGCTCACAGCGGGAGATGGCCGGGGAGCTGTTTTTT.

The CDR3 nucleotides are TGTGCCAGCTCACCAGGGTCTACAGGGGTGACCTACGAGCAGTACTTC. Protein product: CASSPGSTGVTYEQYF. The gene calls are TRBV18 and TRBJ2-7; TRBD1 matches 7 bases. CDR1 and CDR2 (germline): KGHSH, LQKENI. J was trimmed by 2 bases and V by 2 bases; bases with no gene match: 9. The CDR3 sequence is 16 residues long.